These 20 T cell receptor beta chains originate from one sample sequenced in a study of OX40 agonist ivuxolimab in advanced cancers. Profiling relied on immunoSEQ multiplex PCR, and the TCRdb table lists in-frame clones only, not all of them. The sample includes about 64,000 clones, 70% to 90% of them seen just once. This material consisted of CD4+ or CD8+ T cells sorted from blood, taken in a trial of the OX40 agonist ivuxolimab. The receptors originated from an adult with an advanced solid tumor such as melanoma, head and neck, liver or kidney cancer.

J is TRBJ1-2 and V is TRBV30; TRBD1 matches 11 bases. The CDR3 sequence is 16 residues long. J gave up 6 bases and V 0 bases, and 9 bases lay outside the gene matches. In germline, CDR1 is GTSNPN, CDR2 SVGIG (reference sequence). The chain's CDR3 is CAWSVLRTGGFDGYTF. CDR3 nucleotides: TGTGCCTGGAGTGTACTAAGGACAGGGGGCTTCGATGGCTACACCTTC.

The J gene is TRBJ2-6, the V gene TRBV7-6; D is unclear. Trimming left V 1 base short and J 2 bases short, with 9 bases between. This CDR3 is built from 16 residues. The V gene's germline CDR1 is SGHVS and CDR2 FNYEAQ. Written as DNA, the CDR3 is TGTGCCAGCAGCTTAGAGGCCCCCACTGGGGCCAACGTCCTGACTTTC. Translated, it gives CASSLEAPTGANVLTF.

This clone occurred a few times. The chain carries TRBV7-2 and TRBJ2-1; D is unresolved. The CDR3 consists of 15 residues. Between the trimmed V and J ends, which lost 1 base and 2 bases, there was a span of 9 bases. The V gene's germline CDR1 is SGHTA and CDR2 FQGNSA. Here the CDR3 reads CASSLGYSAYNEQFF. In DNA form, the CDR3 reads TGTGCCAGCAGCTTAGGATATTCGGCCTACAATGAGCAGTTCTTC.

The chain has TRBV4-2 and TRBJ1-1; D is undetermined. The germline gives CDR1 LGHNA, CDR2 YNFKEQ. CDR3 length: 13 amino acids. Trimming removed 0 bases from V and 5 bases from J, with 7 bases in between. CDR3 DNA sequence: TGTGCCAGCAGCCAAGATCGATGGACTGAAGCTTTCTTT. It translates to CASSQDRWTEAFF.

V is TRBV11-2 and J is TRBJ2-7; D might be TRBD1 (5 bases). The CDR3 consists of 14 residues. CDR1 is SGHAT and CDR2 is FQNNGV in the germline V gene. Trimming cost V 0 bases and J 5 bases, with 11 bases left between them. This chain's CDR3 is CASSLDRMTDEQYF. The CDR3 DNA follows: TGTGCCAGCAGCTTAGATAGGATGACAGACGAGCAGTACTTC.

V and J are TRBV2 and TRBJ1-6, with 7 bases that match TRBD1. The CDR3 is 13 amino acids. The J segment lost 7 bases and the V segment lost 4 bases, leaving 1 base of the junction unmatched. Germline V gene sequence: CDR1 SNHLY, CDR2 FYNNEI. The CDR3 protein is CASSAGGNSPLHF. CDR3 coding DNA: TGTGCCAGCAGTGCAGGGGGGAATTCACCCCTCCACTTT.

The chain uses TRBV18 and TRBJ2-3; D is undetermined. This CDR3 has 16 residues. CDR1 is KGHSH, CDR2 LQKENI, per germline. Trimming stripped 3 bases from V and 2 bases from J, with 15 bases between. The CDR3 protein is CASSPIPGVSTDTQYF. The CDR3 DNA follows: TGTGCCAGCTCACCTATTCCTGGGGTGTCCACAGATACGCAGTATTTT.

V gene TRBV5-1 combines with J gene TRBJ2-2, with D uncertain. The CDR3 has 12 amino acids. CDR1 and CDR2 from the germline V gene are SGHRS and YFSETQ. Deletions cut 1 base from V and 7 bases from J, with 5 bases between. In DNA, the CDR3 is TGCGCCAGCAGCTTGAATTACGGGGAGCTGTTTTTT. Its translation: CASSLNYGELFF.

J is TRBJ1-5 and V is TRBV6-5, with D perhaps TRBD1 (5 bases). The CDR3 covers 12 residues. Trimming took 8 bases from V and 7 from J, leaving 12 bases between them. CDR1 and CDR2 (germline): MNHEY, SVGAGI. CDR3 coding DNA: TGTGCCAGCTCCGGGAGGGACCAGCCCCAGCATTTT. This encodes CASSGRDQPQHF.

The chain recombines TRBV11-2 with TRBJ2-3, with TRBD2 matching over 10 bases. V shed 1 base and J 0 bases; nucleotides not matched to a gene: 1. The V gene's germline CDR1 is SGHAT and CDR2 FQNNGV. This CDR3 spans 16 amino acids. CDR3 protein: CASSLVTSGSTDTQYF. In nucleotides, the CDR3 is TGTGCCAGCAGCTTAGTGACTAGCGGGAGCACAGATACGCAGTATTTT.

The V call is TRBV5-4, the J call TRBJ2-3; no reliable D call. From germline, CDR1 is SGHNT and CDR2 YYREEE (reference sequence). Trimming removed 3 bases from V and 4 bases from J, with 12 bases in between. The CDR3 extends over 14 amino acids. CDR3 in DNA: TGTGCCAGCAGCTCGGAGCTGGGTGCAGATACGCAGTATTTT. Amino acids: CASSSELGADTQYF.

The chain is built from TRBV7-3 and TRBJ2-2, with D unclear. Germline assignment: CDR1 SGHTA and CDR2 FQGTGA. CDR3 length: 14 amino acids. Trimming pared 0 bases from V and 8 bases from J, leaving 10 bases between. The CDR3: CASSLTSGSGELFF. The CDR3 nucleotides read TGTGCCAGCAGCTTAACGTCCGGGTCTGGGGAGCTGTTTTTT.

CDR3 bases: TGTGCCAGCAGTTTTTCGAATTCTTACTATGGCTACACCTTC. This translates into CASSFSNSYYGYTF. The chain combines TRBV28 with TRBJ1-2; unclear D gene. Looked up from germline, CDR1 is MDHEN and CDR2 is SYDVKM. The CDR3 consists of 14 residues. V dropped 3 bases and J dropped 3 bases, with 11 bases sitting between them.

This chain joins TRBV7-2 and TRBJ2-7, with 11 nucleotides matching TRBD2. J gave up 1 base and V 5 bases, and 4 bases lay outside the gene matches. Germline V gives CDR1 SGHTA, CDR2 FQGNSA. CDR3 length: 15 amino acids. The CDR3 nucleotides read TGTGCCAGCAGCCCGCTAGCGGGGGGATCCTACGAGCAGTACTTC. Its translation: CASSPLAGGSYEQYF.

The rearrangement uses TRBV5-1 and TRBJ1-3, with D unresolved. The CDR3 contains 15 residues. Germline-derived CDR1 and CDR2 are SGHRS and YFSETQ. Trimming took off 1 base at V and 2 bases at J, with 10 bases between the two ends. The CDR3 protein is CASSLNSGTGNTIYF. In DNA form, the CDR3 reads TGCGCCAGCAGCTTGAACAGTGGGACTGGAAACACCATATATTTT.

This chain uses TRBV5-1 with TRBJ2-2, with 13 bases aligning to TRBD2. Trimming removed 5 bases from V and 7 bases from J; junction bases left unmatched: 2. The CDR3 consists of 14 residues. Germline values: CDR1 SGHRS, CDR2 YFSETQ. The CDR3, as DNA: TGCGCCAGCAGAAGGACTAGCGGGAGCGGGGAGCTGTTTTTT. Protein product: CASRRTSGSGELFF.

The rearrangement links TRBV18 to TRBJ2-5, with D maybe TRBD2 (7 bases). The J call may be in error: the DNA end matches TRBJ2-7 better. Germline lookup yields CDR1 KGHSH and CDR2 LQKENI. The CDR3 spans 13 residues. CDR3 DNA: TGTGCCAGCTCACCCGAAGGGGGGGGCGAGCAGTACTTC. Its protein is CASSPEGGGEQYF.

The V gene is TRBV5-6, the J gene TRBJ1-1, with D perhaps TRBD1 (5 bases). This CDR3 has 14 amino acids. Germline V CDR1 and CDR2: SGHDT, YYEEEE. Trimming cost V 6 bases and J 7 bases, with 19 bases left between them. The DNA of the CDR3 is TGTGCCAGCACTCATGAGGGGCGGAGGGATGAAGCTTTCTTT. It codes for CASTHEGRRDEAFF.

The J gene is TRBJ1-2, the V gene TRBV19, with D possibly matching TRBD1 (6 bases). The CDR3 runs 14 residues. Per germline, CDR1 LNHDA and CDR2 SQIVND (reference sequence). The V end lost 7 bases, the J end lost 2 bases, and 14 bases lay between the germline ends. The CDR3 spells CASMAGEDNYGYTF. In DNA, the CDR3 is TGTGCCAGTATGGCAGGGGAAGACAACTATGGCTACACCTTC.

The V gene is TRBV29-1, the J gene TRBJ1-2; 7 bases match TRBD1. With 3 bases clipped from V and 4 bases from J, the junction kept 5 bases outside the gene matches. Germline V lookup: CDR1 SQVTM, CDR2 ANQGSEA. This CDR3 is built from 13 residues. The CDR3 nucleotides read TGCAGCGTTGACTCAGGGGGTTCCTATGGCTACACCTTC. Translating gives CSVDSGGSYGYTF. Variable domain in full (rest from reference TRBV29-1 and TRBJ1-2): SAVISQKPSRDICQRGTSLTIQCQVDSQVTMMFWYRQQPGQSLTLIATANQGSEATYESGFVIDKFPISRPNLTFSTLTVSNMSPEDSSIYLCSVDSGGSYGYTFGSGTRLTVV.